The TCR beta chain described here comes from a study of blood T cell repertoires in COVID-19. Study overall: Spain, Italy and the United States supplied samples that represented acute and convalescent COVID-19.

The V gene lost 1 base and the J gene lost 0 bases, with 9 bases spanning the gap. The CDR3 has 15 residues. CDR1 MGHRA and CDR2 YSYEKL come from the germline V gene. Authors' data handling: Amplified reference gene primers provided the basis for estimating nucleated cell counts. TCRdb's table, derived via immunoSEQ multiplex PCR, lists solely in-frame clones and lacks some. V, J and clone size are taken as reported in that table, and D and trimming were inferred from the DNA itself. Here the sample spans around 300,000 clones, 89% being singletons. The sequencing input was peripheral blood. The TCR was taken from a man aged 45-65 years with acute or convalescent COVID-19. The chain links TRBV4-1 to TRBJ1-1; D is uncertain. The CDR3 DNA reads as TGCGCCAGCAGCCAAGGACCGGGTATGAACACTGAAGCTTTCTTT. Its protein is CASSQGPGMNTEAFF.